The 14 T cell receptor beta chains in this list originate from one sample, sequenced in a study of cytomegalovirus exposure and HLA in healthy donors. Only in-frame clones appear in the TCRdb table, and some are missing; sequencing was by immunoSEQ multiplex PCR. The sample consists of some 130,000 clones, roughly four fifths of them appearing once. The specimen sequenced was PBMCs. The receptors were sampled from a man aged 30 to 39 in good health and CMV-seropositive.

CDR3 sequence (DNA): TGCGCCAGCAGCCAAGCCGGGACAGGGGGCCGCTTTGGCTACACCTTC. Amino acids: CASSQAGTGGRFGYTF. The chain couples TRBV4-1 to TRBJ1-2, with 12 bases that match TRBD1. The germline V gene has CDR1 MGHRA and CDR2 YSYEKL. J was trimmed by 7 bases and V by 1 base; bases with no gene match: 7. This CDR3 contains 16 residues.

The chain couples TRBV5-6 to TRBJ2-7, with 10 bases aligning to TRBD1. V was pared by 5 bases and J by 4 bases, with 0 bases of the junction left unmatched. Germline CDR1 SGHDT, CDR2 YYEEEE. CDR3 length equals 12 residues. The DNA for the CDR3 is TGTGCCAGCAGGGGACAGGGGTACGAGCAGTACTTC. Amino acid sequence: CASRGQGYEQYF.

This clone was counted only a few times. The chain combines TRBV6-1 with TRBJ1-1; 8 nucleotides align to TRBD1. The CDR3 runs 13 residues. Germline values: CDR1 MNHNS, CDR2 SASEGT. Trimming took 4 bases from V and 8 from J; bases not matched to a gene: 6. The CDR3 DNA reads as TGTGCCAGCAGTGCTCGAGGGGACAGGGAAGCTTTCTTT. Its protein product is CASSARGDREAFF.

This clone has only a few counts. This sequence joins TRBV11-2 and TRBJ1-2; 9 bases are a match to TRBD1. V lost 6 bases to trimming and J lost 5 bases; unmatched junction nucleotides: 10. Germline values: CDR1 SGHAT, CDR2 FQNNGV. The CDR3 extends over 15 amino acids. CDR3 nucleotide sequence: TGTGCCAGCAGTCCTAATGGGGGACAGGGTTATGGCTACACCTTC. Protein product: CASSPNGGQGYGYTF. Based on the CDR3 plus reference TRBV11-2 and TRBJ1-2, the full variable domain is EAGVAQSPRYKIIEKRQSVAFWCNPISGHATLYWYQQILGQGPKLLIQFQNNGVVDDSQLPKDRFSAERLKGVDSTLKIQPAKLEDSAVYLCASSPNGGQGYGYTFGSGTRLTVV.

The chain's CDR3 is CASSFGTAGGSYEQYF. CDR3 sequence (DNA): TGCGCCAGCAGCTTCGGGACGGCAGGGGGTTCCTACGAGCAGTACTTC. This chain joins TRBV5-1 and TRBJ2-7; 7 nucleotides match TRBD1. CDR3 size: 16 residues. From germline, CDR1 is SGHRS and CDR2 YFSETQ. V dropped 2 bases and J dropped 1; count of bases not matched to a gene: 9.

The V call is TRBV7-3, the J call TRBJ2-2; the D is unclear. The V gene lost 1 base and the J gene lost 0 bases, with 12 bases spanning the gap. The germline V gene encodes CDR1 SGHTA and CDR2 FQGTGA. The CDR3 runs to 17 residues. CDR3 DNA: TGTGCCAGCAGCTTAAACCCGCACAGCTCGAACACCGGGGAGCTGTTTTTT. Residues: CASSLNPHSSNTGELFF.

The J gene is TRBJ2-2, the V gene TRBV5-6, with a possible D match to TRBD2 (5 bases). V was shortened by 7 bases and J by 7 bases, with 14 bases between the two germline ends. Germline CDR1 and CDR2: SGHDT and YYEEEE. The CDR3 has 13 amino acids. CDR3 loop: CASRPGVSGELFF. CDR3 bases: TGTGCCAGCCGGCCCGGGGTGAGCGGGGAGCTGTTTTTT.

In DNA form, the CDR3 reads TGTGCCAGCTCACCCCAGACAGGGCAGTATGGCTACACCTTC. Residues: CASSPQTGQYGYTF. The gene calls are TRBV18 and TRBJ1-2, with TRBD1 identical over 7 bases. Germline CDR1 reads KGHSH; CDR2 reads LQKENI. This CDR3 comprises 14 residues. The trim removed 3 bases at V and 5 bases at J, leaving 6 bases unmatched. The entire variable domain, with the rest obtained from reference TRBV18 and TRBJ1-2, is as follows: NAGVMQNPRHLVRRRGQEARLRCSPMKGHSHVYWYRQLPEEGLKFMVYLQKENIIDESGMPKERFSAEFPKEGPSILRIQQVVRGDSAAYFCASSPQTGQYGYTFGSGTRLTVV.

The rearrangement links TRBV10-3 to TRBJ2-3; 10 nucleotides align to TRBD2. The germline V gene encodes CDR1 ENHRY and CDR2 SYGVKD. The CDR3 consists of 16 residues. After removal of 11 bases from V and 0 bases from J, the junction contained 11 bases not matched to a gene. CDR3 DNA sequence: TGTGCCGTCGGACCTAGCGGGAGTTCCAGCACAGATACGCAGTATTTT. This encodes CAVGPSGSSSTDTQYF.

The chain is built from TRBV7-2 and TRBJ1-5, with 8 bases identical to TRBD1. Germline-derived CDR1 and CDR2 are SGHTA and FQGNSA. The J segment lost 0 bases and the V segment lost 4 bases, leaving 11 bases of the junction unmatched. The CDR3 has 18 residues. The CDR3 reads CASSSVLDRGYSNQPQHF. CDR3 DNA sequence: TGTGCCAGCAGCTCAGTGTTAGACAGGGGTTATAGCAATCAGCCCCAGCATTTT.

CDR3 loop: CASSRGGAGEQYF. CDR3 coding DNA: TGTGCCAGCAGCCGTGGGGGGGCGGGCGAGCAGTACTTC. The V and J genes are TRBV7-9 and TRBJ2-7; D perhaps matches TRBD2 (7 bases). Deletions cut 5 bases from V and 6 bases from J, with 14 bases between. Per germline, CDR1 SEHNR and CDR2 FQNEAQ (reference sequence). There are 13 residues in the CDR3.

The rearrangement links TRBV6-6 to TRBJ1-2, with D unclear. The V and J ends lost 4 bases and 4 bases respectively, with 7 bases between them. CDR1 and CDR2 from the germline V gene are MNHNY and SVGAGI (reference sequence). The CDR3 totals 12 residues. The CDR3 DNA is TGTGCCAGCAGTTCCTTCTCCTATGGCTACACCTTC. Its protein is CASSSFSYGYTF.

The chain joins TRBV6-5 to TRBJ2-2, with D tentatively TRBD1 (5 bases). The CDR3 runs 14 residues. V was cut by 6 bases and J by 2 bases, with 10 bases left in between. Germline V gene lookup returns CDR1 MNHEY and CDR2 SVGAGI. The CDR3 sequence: CASSQGVNTGELFF. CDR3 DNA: TGTGCCAGCAGCCAGGGCGTTAACACCGGGGAGCTGTTTTTT.

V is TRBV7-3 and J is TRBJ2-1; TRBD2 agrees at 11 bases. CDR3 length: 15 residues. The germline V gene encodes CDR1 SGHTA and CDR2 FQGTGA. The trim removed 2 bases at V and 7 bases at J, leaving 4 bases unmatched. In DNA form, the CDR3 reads TGTGCCAGCAGCTTAGGTAGCGGGAGGGATAATGAGCAGTTCTTC. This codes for CASSLGSGRDNEQFF.